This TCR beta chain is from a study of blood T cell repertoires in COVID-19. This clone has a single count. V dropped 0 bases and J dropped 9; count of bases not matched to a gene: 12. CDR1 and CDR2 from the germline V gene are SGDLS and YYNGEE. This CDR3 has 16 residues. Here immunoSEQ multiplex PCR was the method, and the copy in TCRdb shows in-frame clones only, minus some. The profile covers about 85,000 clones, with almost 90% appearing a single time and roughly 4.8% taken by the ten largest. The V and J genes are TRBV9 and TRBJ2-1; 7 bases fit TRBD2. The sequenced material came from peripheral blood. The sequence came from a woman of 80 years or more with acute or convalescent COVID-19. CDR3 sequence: CASSVVDGRTPGEQFF. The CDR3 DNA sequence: TGTGCCAGCAGCGTAGTGGACGGGAGGACACCAGGTGAGCAGTTCTTC.